The clone carrying this T cell receptor (beta chain) was detected only a few times. At least 6 micrograms of total RNA were extracted per sample. The V gene lost 6 bases and the J gene lost 6 bases, with 20 bases spanning the gap. CDR3 length: 15 residues. CDR1 MDHEN and CDR2 SYDVKM come from the germline V gene. Sample-barcoded 5' priming and a J-beta primer mix drove a second PCR of about 6 to 12 cycles. Using its own MiXCR run on the 5' RACE reads, TCRdb lists one record per CDR3 protein. Here the sample spans 1.5 million to 1.8 million distinct CDR3 sequences, roughly 43% being singletons. The sample comes from a study of blood T cells in healthy people across ages. Background on the study: Capturing about one barcoded beta molecule per two T cells was achieved by template switching.

The chain employs TRBV28 and TRBJ1-2, with a tentative D call TRBD1 (6 bases). Sequences were obtained from blood. The receptor was derived from a woman aged 18-29 years in good health. The CDR3 DNA reads as TGTGCCAGCAGGTCCCCCGGGGGGGGCGACAATGGCTACACCTTC. Translated: CASRSPGGGDNGYTF.